This T cell receptor beta chain was sequenced for a study of T-cell memory formation after mild COVID-19. Using constant-segment primers, 5'RACE produced TCR alpha and TCR beta cDNA libraries carrying sample barcodes and UMIs. One entry per CDR3 protein results from TCRdb running MiXCR on the 5' RACE reads. The table records 250,000 to 350,000 distinct CDR3 sequences, 15% to 20% of them present only once. In this sample, this clonotype turned up many times. Germline V gene data show CDR1 as MNHEY and CDR2 as SVGAGI. Trimming took 0 bases from V and 1 from J; bases not matched to a gene: 5. The length of the CDR3 is 18 residues.

The chain recombines TRBV6-5 with TRBJ2-5; 13 positions match TRBD2. This sequence originates from a man younger than 35 who had mild COVID-19 (a few samples of this study predate the infection). Cell type and time point are not known. Material: PBMCs or a T cell subset sorted from them (not recorded which). The CDR3 DNA follows: TGTGCCAGCAGTTACTCGATCTGGACTAGCGGGGGCCAAGAGACCCAGTACTTC. Translation gives CASSYSIWTSGGQETQYF.